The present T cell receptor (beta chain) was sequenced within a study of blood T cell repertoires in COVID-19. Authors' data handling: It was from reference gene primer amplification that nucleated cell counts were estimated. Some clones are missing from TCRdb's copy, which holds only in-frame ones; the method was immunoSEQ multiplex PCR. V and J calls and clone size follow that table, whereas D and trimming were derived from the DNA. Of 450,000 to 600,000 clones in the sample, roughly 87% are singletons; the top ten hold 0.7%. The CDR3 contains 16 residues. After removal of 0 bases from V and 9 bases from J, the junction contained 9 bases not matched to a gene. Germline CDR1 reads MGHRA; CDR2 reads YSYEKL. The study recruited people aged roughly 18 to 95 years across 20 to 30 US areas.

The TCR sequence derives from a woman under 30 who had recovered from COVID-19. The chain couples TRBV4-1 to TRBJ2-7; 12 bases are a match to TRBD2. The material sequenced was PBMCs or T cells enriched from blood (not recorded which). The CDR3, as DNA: TGCGCCAGCAGCCAAGATTGGGCTAGCGGGGGGGCGAGGCAGTACTTC. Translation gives CASSQDWASGGARQYF.